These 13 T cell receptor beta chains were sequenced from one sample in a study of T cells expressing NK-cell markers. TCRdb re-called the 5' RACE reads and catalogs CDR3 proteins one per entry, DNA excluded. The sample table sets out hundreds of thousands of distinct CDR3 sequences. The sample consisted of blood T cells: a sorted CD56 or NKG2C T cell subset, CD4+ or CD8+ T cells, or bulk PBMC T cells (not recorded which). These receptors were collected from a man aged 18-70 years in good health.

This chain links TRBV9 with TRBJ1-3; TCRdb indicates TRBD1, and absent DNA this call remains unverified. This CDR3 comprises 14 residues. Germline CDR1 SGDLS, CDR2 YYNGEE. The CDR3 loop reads CASSTTGGGNTIYF.

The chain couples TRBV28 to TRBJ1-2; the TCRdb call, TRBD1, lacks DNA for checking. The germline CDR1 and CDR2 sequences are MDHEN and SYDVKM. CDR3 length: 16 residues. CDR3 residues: CASSRLGTGNTYGYTF.

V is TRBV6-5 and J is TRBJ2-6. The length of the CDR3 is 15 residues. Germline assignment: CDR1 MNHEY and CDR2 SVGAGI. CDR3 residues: CASSYSHWRGNVLTF.

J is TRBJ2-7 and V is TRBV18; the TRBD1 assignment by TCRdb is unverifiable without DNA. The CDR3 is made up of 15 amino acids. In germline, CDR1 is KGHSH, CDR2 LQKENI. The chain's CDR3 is CASNEATGGHYEQYF.

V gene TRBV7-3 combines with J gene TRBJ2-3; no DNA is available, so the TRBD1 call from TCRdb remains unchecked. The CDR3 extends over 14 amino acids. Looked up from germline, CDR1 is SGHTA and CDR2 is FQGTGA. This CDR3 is CASSFRDRTDTQYF.

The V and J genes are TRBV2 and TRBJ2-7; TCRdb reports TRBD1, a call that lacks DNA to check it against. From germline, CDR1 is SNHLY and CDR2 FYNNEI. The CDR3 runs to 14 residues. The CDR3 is CASTRSTGFYEQYF.

CDR3: CSARDPDPGSYNEQFF. V and J are TRBV20-1 and TRBJ2-1. The CDR3 runs 16 residues. Germline V gives CDR1 DFQATT, CDR2 SNEGSKA (reference sequence).

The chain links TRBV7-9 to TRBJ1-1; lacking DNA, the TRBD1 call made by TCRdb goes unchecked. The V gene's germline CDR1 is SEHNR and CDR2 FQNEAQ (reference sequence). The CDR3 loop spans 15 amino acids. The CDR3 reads CASSRLGQFEAEAFF.

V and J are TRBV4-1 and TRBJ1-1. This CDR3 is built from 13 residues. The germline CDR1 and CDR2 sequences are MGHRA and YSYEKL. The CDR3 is CASSQEPRTEAFF.

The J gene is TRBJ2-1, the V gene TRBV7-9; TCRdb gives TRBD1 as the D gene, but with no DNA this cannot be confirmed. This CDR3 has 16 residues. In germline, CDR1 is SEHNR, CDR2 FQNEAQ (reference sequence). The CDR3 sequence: CASSLPSGGAPSEQFF.

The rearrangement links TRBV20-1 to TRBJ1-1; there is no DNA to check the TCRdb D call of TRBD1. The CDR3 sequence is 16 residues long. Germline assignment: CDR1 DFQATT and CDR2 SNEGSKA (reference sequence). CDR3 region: CSARERKGQTRREAFF.

The CDR3 spells CSGARGGKYEQYF. The chain is built from TRBV20-1 and TRBJ2-7; absent DNA, TCRdb's TRBD1 call cannot be checked. The CDR3 sequence is 13 residues long. Germline lookup yields CDR1 DFQATT and CDR2 SNEGSKA (reference sequence).

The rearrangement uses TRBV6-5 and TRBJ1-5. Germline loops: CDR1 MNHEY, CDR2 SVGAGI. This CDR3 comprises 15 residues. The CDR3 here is CASSYSISYDQPQHF.